These T cell receptor beta chains were read from a single sample in a study of identical twins. One entry per CDR3 protein, called by TCRdb with MiXCR from the 5' RACE reads. The sample yields some 790,000 distinct CDR3 sequences, 15% to 20% seen once. The same specimen was also included in a second study, on T cells expressing NK-cell markers.

Sequenced sample: PBMCs. The receptors come from a woman younger than 35 in good health. The CDR3 runs from the conserved cysteine through the conserved F or W. The order of the fields is clone size, D gene, V gene, J gene, CDR3 protein, CDR3 DNA. The D gene is left open where the match is weak. The size of a clone is reported for some rows only, either as once, few or many, or as a class for expanded clones.

-,-,TRBV7-2,TRBJ2-1,CASSPNRASNEQFF,TGTGCCAGCAGTCCTAACCGGGCCTCAAATGAGCAGTTCTTC
-,-,TRBV14,TRBJ2-1,CASSQGQYNEQFF,TGTGCCAGCAGCCAAGGACAGTACAATGAGCAGTTCTTC
many,-,TRBV11-3,TRBJ1-4,CASSDVTYEKLFF,TGTGCCAGCAGCGACGTCACCTATGAGAAACTGTTTTTT
few,TRBD1,TRBV15,TRBJ2-7,CATSSPHRDRGYEQYF,TGTGCCACCAGCAGCCCCCACCGGGACAGGGGGTACGAGCAGTACTTC
few,-,TRBV5-1,TRBJ2-7,CASSLDPLTYEQYF,TGCGCCAGCAGCTTAGACCCTCTTACCTACGAGCAGTACTTC
many,TRBD1,TRBV11-3,TRBJ2-1,CASSLGQRRHNEQFF,TGTGCCAGCAGCTTGGGACAGAGGAGGCACAATGAGCAGTTCTTC
-,TRBD2,TRBV20-1,TRBJ2-1,CSARETSGGVGFF,TGCAGTGCTAGAGAGACTAGCGGGGGGGTCGGGTTCTTC
few,TRBD2,TRBV7-9,TRBJ2-3,CASSPFFGGADTQYF,TGTGCCAGCAGCCCCTTTTTTGGGGGGGCAGATACGCAGTATTTT
few,TRBD2,TRBV27,TRBJ2-3,CASRRREGRGTQYF,TGTGCCAGCAGGCGGAGGGAGGGTAGGGGTACGCAGTATTTT
few,-,TRBV18,TRBJ1-1,CASSPPAVGGLMNTEAFF,TGTGCCAGCTCACCACCGGCCGTTGGGGGCCTTATGAACACTGAAGCTTTCTTT
-,-,TRBV2,TRBJ2-5,CASSESRTMSGETQYF,TGTGCCAGCAGTGAATCCAGGACGATGAGCGGAGAGACCCAGTACTTC
-,-,TRBV5-1,TRBJ2-5,CASSLESGETQYF,TGCGCCAGCAGCTTGGAAAGCGGAGAGACCCAGTACTTC
many,-,TRBV5-1,TRBJ2-7,CASSLGGVEQYF,TGTGCCAGCAGCCTTGGAGGGGTCGAGCAGTACTTC
-,-,TRBV5-5,TRBJ1-5,CASSLERGNQPQHF,TGTGCCAGCAGCTTGGAGAGGGGCAATCAGCCCCAGCATTTT
-,TRBD2,TRBV9,TRBJ2-1,CASSRAGGVENEQFF,TGTGCCAGCTCCCGAGCGGGAGGCGTGGAGAATGAGCAGTTCTTC
few,-,TRBV12-3/TRBV12-4,TRBJ2-3,CASKGDRSWDTQYF,TGTGCCAGCAAGGGGGATAGAAGCTGGGATACGCAGTATTTT
few,-,TRBV7-9,TRBJ1-1,CASTQSDAPIEAFF,TGTGCCAGCACACAAAGCGATGCGCCCATTGAAGCTTTCTTT
many,-,TRBV18,TRBJ2-5,CASSPPGQETQYF,TGTGCCAGCTCACCACCAGGTCAAGAGACCCAGTACTTC
-,TRBD2,TRBV10-3,TRBJ2-1,CAISDDQGLARYNEQFF,TGTGCCATCAGTGATGACCAGGGACTAGCGCGGTACAATGAGCAGTTCTTC
-,TRBD2,TRBV20-1,TRBJ2-1,CSARNIAGGNNEQFF,TGCAGTGCTAGAAATATAGCGGGGGGGAATAATGAGCAGTTCTTC
-,TRBD1,TRBV12-3/TRBV12-4,TRBJ1-2,CASSLGQGRSGYTF,TGTGCCAGCAGTTTAGGACAGGGGAGAAGCGGCTACACCTTC
-,-,TRBV29-1,TRBJ2-7,CSVKDGATYEQYF,TGCAGCGTCAAGGACGGGGCCACCTACGAGCAGTACTTC
-,-,TRBV15,TRBJ2-1,CATSRDPVLSYNEQFF,TGTGCCACCAGCAGAGATCCGGTCCTCTCCTACAATGAGCAGTTCTTC
few,TRBD2,TRBV27,TRBJ2-1,CASSPLGEGHGNEQFF,TGTGCCAGCAGTCCCCTCGGGGAGGGCCATGGTAATGAGCAGTTCTTC
-,TRBD2,TRBV7-9,TRBJ2-1,CASSSRAGYNEQFF,TGTGCCAGCAGCTCGAGAGCGGGGTACAATGAGCAGTTCTTC
few,-,TRBV12-5,TRBJ2-7,CASGLVNGNEQYF,TGTGCTAGTGGTTTGGTGAACGGGAACGAGCAGTACTTC
few,-,TRBV5-8,TRBJ2-1,CASSYLTPLDVDEQFF,TGTGCCAGCAGCTACCTGACCCCTCTGGACGTGGATGAGCAGTTCTTC
few,-,TRBV12-5,TRBJ2-7,CASGSRGAYEQYF,TGTGCTAGTGGAAGCAGGGGAGCCTACGAGCAGTACTTC
-,TRBD1,TRBV6-5,TRBJ2-1,CASSYRGQVVEQFF,TGTGCCAGCAGTTACCGGGGACAGGTCGTTGAGCAGTTCTTC